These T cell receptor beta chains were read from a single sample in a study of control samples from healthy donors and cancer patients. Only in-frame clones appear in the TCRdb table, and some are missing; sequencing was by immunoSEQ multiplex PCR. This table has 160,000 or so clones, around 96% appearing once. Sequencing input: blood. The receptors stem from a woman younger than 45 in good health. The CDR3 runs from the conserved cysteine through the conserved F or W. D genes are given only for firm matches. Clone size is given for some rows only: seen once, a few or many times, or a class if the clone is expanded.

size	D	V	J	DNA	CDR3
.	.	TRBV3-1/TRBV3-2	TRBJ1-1	TGTGCCAGCAGCCTCGCGGCCAGGTCGTGGGCTGAAGCTTTCTTT	CASSLAARSWAEAFF
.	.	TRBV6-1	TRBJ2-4	TGTGCCAGCAGTGAATTTGGGGGAGCCAAAAACATTCAGTACTTC	CASSEFGGAKNIQYF
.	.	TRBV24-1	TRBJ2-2	TGTGCCACCAGTGCAAACACCGGGGAGCTGTTTTTT	CATSANTGELFF
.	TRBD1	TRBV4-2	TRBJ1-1	TGTGCCAGCAGCCAGGGTGACAGGGGTTCCACTGAAGCTTTCTTT	CASSQGDRGSTEAFF
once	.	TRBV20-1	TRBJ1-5	TGCAGTGCTAGTAGCAGAGTAGGCAATCAGCCCCAGCATTTT	CSASSRVGNQPQHF
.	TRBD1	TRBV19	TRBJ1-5	TGTGCCAGTACCACAGGGGTGGGCTCGAATCAGCCCCAGCATTTT	CASTTGVGSNQPQHF
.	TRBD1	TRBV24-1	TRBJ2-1	TGTGCCACCAGTGATTCCTACAGGGGTGAGCAGTTCTTC	CATSDSYRGEQFF
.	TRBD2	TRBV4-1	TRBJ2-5	TGCGCCAGCAGCCAGGGACTAGCGGGCCACCAAGAGACCCAGTACTTC	CASSQGLAGHQETQYF
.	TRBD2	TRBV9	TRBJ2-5	TGTGCCAGCAGCGTGGGGACTAGCGGGAGTGAGACCCAGTACTTC	CASSVGTSGSETQYF
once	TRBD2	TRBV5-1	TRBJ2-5	TGCGCCAGCAGCTTGGGCCGGGGAGGGGAGACCCAGTACTTC	CASSLGRGGETQYF
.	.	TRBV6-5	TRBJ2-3	TGTGCCAGCAGGGGGACTACAGATACGCAGTATTTT	CASRGTTDTQYF
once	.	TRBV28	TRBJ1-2	TGTGCCAGCATGGAGGTCGGCTACACCTTC	CASMEVGYTF
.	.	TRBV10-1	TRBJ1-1	TGCGCCAGCAGTGAGTCGAGGAGGCTCGACTCATCGTGGACTGAAGCTTTCTTT	CASSESRRLDSSWTEAFF
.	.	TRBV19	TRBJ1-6	TGTGCCAGTAGTCCCCAGGGAGCAGGGTGGAATTCACCCCTCCACTTT	CASSPQGAGWNSPLHF
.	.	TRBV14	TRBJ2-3	TGTGCCAGCAGCCACTACAGTTCGAGCACAGATACGCAGTATTTT	CASSHYSSSTDTQYF
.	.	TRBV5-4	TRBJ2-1	TGTGCCAGCAGCGGGTCGGGTATTCTAAATGAGCAGTTCTTC	CASSGSGILNEQFF
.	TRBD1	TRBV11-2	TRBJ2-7	TGTGCCAGCAGCTTACCGGGACAGGGGGTTGTCGAGCAGTACTTC	CASSLPGQGVVEQYF
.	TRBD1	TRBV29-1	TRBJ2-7	TGCAGCGTGACAGGGCCCTCTGGCGAGCAGTACTTC	CSVTGPSGEQYF
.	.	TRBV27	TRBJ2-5	TGTGCCAGCAGTTTAACATGGCTATCTCAAGAGACCCAGTACTTC	CASSLTWLSQETQYF
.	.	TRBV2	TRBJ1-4	TGTGCCAGCAGTGATGGCTTTAGGGGGGTTGATGAAAAACTGTTTTTT	CASSDGFRGVDEKLFF
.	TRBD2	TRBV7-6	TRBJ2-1	TGTGCCAGCAGCGCTAGCGGGGGCGCCGTAACCTCTTACCACAATGAGCAGTTCTTC	CASSASGGAVTSYHNEQFF
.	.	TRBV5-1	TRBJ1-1	TGCGCCAGCAGCGGGGTTGGGGTAACTGAAGCTTTCTTT	CASSGVGVTEAFF
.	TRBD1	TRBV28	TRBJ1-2	TGTGCCAGCAGTGACCCCAGCCGGGACAGGAGGGATGGCTACACCTTC	CASSDPSRDRRDGYTF
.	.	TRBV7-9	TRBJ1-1	TGTGCCAGCAGACTACCACCCCGCCTAGGGGCTGAAGCTTTCTTT	CASRLPPRLGAEAFF
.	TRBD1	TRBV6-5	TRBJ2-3	TGTGCCAGCAGCCCCGGGACAGCTAGCACAGATACGCAGTATTTT	CASSPGTASTDTQYF
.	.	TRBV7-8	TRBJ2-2	TGTGCCAGCAGCATTGGGACGGCTCTCTCCGGGGAGCTGTTTTTT	CASSIGTALSGELFF
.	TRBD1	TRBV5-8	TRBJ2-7	TGTGCCAGCAGCTCAGGGGGAGAGCAGTACTTC	CASSSGGEQYF
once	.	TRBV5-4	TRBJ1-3	TGTGCCAGCAGCCAAGGACGTGACCGAGGATCCTATGGAAACACCATATATTTT	CASSQGRDRGSYGNTIYF
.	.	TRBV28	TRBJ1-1	TGTGCCAGCAGTTCCGGCACGGTTGAAGCTTTCTTT	CASSSGTVEAFF
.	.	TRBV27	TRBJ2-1	TGTGCCAGCAGTTTAACGGGGTTTGCGAGCAATGAGCAGTTCTTC	CASSLTGFASNEQFF
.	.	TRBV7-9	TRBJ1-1	TGTGCCAGCAGCTTAGTAAGTGGCCTTCTCATGAACACTGAAGCTTTCTTT	CASSLVSGLLMNTEAFF